This T cell receptor beta chain stems from a study of cytotoxic CD8 clonotypes in ibrutinib-treated CLL. Study background: Among the samples, the mean was about 250,000 productive templates and 85,000 to 95,000 productive rearrangements. General study points: Whereas clonality rose at ibrutinib response, it declined toward baseline at progression.

V lost 6 bases to trimming and J lost 2 bases, with 8 bases between them. Germline V gene lookup returns CDR1 MGHDK and CDR2 SYGVNS. The length of the CDR3 is 13 residues. Targeted sequencing depth ranged from 1 in 200,000 to 1 in 1 million T cells. Profiled with immunoSEQ multiplex PCR; TCRdb holds only in-frame clones, not every one. The table shows some 350,000 clones, with over 60% occurring only once. A remark on this clone: Its cognate antigen is unknown.

The rearrangement links TRBV25-1 to TRBJ1-5, with D perhaps matching TRBD1 (5 bases). Here the sequenced sample was PBMCs, taken after 36 months of ibrutinib treatment. This receptor was taken from a human donor with chronic lymphocytic leukemia. The CDR3 sequence is CASSQGGNQPQHF. The CDR3 region has the DNA TGTGCCAGCAGCCAGGGTGGCAATCAGCCCCAGCATTTT.